This T cell receptor (beta chain) was recovered during a study of T cell clonotyping in hematopoietic cell transplantation. General observations from the study: Pathologically expanded recipient clonotypes increased progressively from day 30 to day 180 as diversity fell.

Blood collection times were about day -28 and days 30, 100, 180 posttransplant. This table comes from immunoSEQ multiplex PCR, and its TCRdb copy is limited to in-frame clones, with some not included. This sample has a few thousand clones, with roughly 19% found just once. Germline V CDR1 and CDR2: MNHNY, SVGAGI (reference sequence). CDR3 length: 15 amino acids. V lost 5 bases, J lost 2 bases, and 15 bases lay in between. Comment on this clone: Its target is unknown.

The V call is TRBV6-6, the J call TRBJ2-5; TRBD1 is a possible D gene (6 bases). This clonotype was sampled from a young adult male patient who had an allogeneic stem cell transplant, so the T cells may come from the graft donor. Some clones in this sample may be carry-over from other donors' samples. Sequenced here: PBMCs, sampled 180 days after allogeneic stem cell transplant. The CDR3 region has the DNA TGTGCCAGCAGTAAAGGGGGAAAGGGTCAAGAGACCCAGTACTTC. Protein sequence: CASSKGGKGQETQYF.